The subject of this entry is one T cell receptor (beta chain). Its antigen is as yet unknown. The entry originates in a study of T cell responses to AZD1222 COVID-19 vaccine. Findings of the study overall: None of the repertoires were sampled until the peak T cell response had passed. Following two doses of AZD1222, Spike-specific TCR breadth and depth rose. Females made up more of the donors, who were largely white British, and clonal diversity may have come out too low.

Produced via immunoSEQ multiplex PCR; TCRdb's table is partial and in-frame only. The sample lists 70,000 to 75,000 clones, 70% to 90% occurring once. The germline CDR1 and CDR2 sequences are SGHDN and FVKESK. V was pared by 1 base and J by 8 bases, with 12 bases between. The CDR3 covers 15 residues. The sequenced sample was peripheral blood, obtained 28 days after the second AZD1222 dose. The chain couples TRBV14 to TRBJ1-6; TRBD1 might be the D (5 bases). The sequence was collected from an adult who received the AZD1222 COVID-19 vaccine. CDR3 DNA sequence: TGTGCCAGCAGCCAAGGGTGGCAGGGAGATTCACCCCTCCACTTT. Protein: CASSQGWQGDSPLHF.